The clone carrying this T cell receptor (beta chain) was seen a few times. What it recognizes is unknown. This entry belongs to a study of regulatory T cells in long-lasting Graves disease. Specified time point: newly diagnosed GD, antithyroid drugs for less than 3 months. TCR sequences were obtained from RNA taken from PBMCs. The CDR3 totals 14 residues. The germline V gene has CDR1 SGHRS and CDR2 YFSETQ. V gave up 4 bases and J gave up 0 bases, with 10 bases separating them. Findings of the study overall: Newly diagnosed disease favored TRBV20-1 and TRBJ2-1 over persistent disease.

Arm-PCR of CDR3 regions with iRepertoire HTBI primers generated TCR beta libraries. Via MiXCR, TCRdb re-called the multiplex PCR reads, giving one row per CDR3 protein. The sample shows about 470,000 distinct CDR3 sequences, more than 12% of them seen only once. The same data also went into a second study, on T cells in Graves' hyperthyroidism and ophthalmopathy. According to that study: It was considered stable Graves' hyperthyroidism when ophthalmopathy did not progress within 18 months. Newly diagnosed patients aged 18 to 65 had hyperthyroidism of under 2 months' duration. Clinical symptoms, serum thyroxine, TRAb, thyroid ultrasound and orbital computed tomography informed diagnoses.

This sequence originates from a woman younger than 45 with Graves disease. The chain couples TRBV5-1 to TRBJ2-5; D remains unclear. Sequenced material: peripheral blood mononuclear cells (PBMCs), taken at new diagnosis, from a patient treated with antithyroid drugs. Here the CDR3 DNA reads TGCGCCAGCAGCCCATCCTTGAACCAAGAGACCCAGTACTTC. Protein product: CASSPSLNQETQYF.